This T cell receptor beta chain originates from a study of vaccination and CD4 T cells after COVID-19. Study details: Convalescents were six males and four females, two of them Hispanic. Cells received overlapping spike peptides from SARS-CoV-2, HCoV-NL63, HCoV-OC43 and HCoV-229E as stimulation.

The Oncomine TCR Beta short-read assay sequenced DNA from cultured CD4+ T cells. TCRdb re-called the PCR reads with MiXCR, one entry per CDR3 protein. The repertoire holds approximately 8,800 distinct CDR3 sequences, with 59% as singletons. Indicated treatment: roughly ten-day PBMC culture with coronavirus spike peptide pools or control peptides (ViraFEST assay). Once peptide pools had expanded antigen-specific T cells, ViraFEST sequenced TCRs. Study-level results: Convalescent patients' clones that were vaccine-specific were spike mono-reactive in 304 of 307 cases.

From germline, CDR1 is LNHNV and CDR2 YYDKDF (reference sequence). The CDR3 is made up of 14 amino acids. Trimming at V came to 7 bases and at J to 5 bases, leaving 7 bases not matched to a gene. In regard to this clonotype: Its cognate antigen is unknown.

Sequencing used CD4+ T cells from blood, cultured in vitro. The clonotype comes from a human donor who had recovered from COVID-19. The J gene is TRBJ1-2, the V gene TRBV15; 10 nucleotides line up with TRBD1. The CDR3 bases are TGTGCCACCACCCGGGACAGGGGAGGATATGGCTACACCTTC. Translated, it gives CATTRDRGGYGYTF.